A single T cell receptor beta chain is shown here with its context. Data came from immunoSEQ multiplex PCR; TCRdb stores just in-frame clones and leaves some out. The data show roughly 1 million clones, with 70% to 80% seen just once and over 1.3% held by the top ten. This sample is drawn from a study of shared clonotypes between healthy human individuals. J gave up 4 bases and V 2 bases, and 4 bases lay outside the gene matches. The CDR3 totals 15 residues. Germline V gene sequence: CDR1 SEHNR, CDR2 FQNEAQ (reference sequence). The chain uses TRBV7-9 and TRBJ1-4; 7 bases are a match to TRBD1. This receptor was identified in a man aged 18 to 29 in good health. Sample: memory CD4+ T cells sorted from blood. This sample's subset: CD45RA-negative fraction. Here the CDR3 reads CASSLRGTDNEKLFF. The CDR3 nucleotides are TGTGCCAGCAGCTTAAGGGGGACAGATAATGAAAAACTGTTTTTT. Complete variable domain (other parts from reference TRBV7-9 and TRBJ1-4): DTGVSQNPRHKITKRGQNVTFRCDPISEHNRLYWYRQTLGQGPEFLTYFQNEAQLEKSRLLSDRFSAERPKGSFSTLEIQRTEQGDSAMYLCASSLRGTDNEKLFFGSGTQLSVL.